What follows are 14 T cell receptor beta chains derived from one specimen sequenced in a study of PD-L1 blockade in urothelial cancer. Regarding time point: pretreatment peripheral blood. Some clones are missing from TCRdb's copy, which holds only in-frame ones; the method was immunoSEQ multiplex PCR. The table shows some 57,000 clones, with roughly 84% occurring only once. The material sequenced was PBMCs, taken around atezolizumab (anti-PD-L1) treatment. The origin of the receptors is a man in his fifties with urothelial cancer.

The V and J genes are TRBV13 and TRBJ1-5; weak D call: TRBD1 (5 bases). CDR1 is PRHDT, CDR2 FYEKMQ, per germline (reference sequence). This CDR3 has 16 residues. The ends were cut back, 0 bases at V and 5 bases at J, with 14 bases in the middle. CDR3 nucleotides: TGTGCCAGCAGCTTAGGATCTCGGGGGAGCGATCAGCCCCAGCATTTT. It translates to CASSLGSRGSDQPQHF. The full variable domain, with the rest looked up from reference TRBV13 and TRBJ1-5, is AAGVIQSPRHLIKEKRETATLKCYPIPRHDTVYWYQQGPGQDPQFLISFYEKMQSDKGSIPDRFSAQQFSDYHSELNMSSLELGDSALYFCASSLGSRGSDQPQHFGDGTRLSIL.

V and J are TRBV9 and TRBJ2-1, with D tentatively TRBD1 (6 bases). CDR1 and CDR2 from the germline V gene are SGDLS and YYNGEE. Trimming took off 4 bases at V and 10 bases at J, with 9 bases between the two ends. The CDR3 runs to 11 residues. CDR3 sequence (DNA): TGTGCCAGCAGCCAGGGGCGAGAGCAGTTCTTC. Translation: CASSQGREQFF.

The chain links TRBV6-5 to TRBJ2-7, with a possible D match to TRBD1 (8 bases). CDR1 and CDR2 (germline): MNHEY, SVGAGI. Trimming removed 1 base at V and 4 bases at J, with 17 bases between. The CDR3 is 16 amino acids. CDR3 region: CASSYFYGQGGYEQYF. Here the CDR3 DNA reads TGTGCCAGCAGTTACTTTTATGGACAGGGAGGGTACGAGCAGTACTTC.

The chain employs TRBV4-3 and TRBJ2-7; D perhaps matches TRBD2 (6 bases). There are 16 residues in the CDR3. Germline CDR1 and CDR2: LGHNA and YSLEER. The V end lost 0 bases, the J end lost 7 bases, and 19 bases lay between the germline ends. Written as DNA, the CDR3 is TGCGCCAGCAGCCAAGACCCAGGGAGGCCGTTCTGGGAGCAGTACTTC. It codes for CASSQDPGRPFWEQYF.

The rearrangement links TRBV28 to TRBJ2-7, with 9 bases matching TRBD2. The CDR3 is 14 amino acids. Germline-derived CDR1 and CDR2 are MDHEN and SYDVKM. V was clipped by 6 bases and J by 0 bases; unmatched bases: 3. CDR3 protein: CASRLAGASYEQYF. Here the CDR3 DNA reads TGTGCCAGCAGACTAGCGGGTGCCTCCTACGAGCAGTACTTC.

The chain has TRBV30 and TRBJ2-7; TRBD2 matches at 7 bases. The germline gives CDR1 GTSNPN, CDR2 SVGIG (reference sequence). The CDR3 extends over 12 amino acids. The J segment lost 5 bases and the V segment lost 3 bases, leaving 4 bases of the junction unmatched. This CDR3 is CAWRVGLDEQYF. The CDR3 nucleotides read TGTGCCTGGAGGGTCGGACTAGACGAGCAGTACTTC.

This sequence joins TRBV7-9 and TRBJ2-5; TRBD1 agrees at 8 bases. CDR1 and CDR2 (germline): SEHNR, FQNEAQ (reference sequence). The CDR3 is 13 residues long. Germline trimming cut 5 bases from V and 8 bases from J; bases unmatched to any gene: 7. CDR3 in amino acids: CASSPGTGQTQYF. CDR3 in DNA: TGTGCCAGCAGCCCGGGGACAGGCCAAACCCAGTACTTC. Full variable domain (remainder filled in from reference TRBV7-9 and TRBJ2-5): DTGVSQNPRHKITKRGQNVTFRCDPISEHNRLYWYRQTLGQGPEFLTYFQNEAQLEKSRLLSDRFSAERPKGSFSTLEIQRTEQGDSAMYLCASSPGTGQTQYFGPGTRLLVL.

The V call is TRBV19, the J call TRBJ2-6; 8 positions match TRBD1. Germline V gene lookup returns CDR1 LNHDA and CDR2 SQIVND (reference sequence). The CDR3 runs to 18 residues. Trimming removed 0 bases from V and 2 bases from J; junction bases left unmatched: 6. The chain's CDR3 is CASSIDQGAIPGANVLTF. CDR3 DNA sequence: TGTGCCAGTAGTATAGATCAGGGGGCGATCCCTGGGGCCAACGTCCTGACTTTC.

The sample holds one count of this clone. V gene TRBV5-4 combines with J gene TRBJ2-5; 13 bases match TRBD2. This CDR3 has 15 amino acids. CDR1 is SGHNT, CDR2 YYREEE, per germline (reference sequence). Trimming cost V 4 bases and J 3 bases; bases outside gene matches: 3. CDR3 sequence (DNA): TGTGCCAGCAGCCTAGGGACTAGCGGGAAAGAGACCCAGTACTTC. As protein: CASSLGTSGKETQYF.

The chain employs TRBV25-1 and TRBJ2-7; D might be TRBD1 (6 bases). Germline V gene lookup returns CDR1 MGHDK and CDR2 SYGVNS. V lost 9 bases and J 3 bases, leaving 15 bases between the germline ends. CDR3 length: 13 residues. CDR3 sequence (DNA): TGTGCCAGTGAACCCGGGACAAACTACGAGCAGTACTTC. Translation: CASEPGTNYEQYF.

The J gene is TRBJ2-7, the V gene TRBV7-6; 8 nucleotides align to TRBD2. Germline values: CDR1 SGHVS, CDR2 FNYEAQ. This CDR3 comprises 17 residues. The V segment lost 5 bases and the J segment 5 bases; nucleotides outside the gene matches: 17. CDR3 bases: TGTGCCAGCAGCACACTCCCGGGGGGGCGGGACAAACACGAGCAGTACTTC. It is translated as CASSTLPGGRDKHEQYF. The full variable domain, its missing parts supplied by reference TRBV7-6 and TRBJ2-7, is GAGVSQSPRYKVTKRGQDVALRCDPISGHVSLYWYRQALGQGPEFLTYFNYEAQQDKSGLPNDRFSAERPEGSISTLTIQRTEQRDSAMYRCASSTLPGGRDKHEQYFGPGTRLTVT.

The chain is built from TRBV5-8 and TRBJ2-4, with 7 bases that match TRBD2. CDR1 and CDR2 from the germline V gene are SGHTS and YDEGEE. The CDR3 is 14 amino acids. V shed 5 bases, J shed 8 bases, and the junction held 10 bases outside the gene matches. The CDR3 region is CASSVGSGGDIQYF. The CDR3 DNA is TGTGCCAGCAGTGTAGGGTCGGGGGGAGACATTCAGTACTTC.

The V call is TRBV18, the J call TRBJ1-1; 7 nucleotides match TRBD1. In germline, CDR1 is KGHSH, CDR2 LQKENI. With V trimmed by 2 bases and J by 10 bases, 13 bases remained unmatched. This CDR3 has 15 residues. In DNA, the CDR3 is TGTGCCAGCTCACCATGGGATGACAGGGAGGAGGGAGCTTTCTTT. This sequence encodes CASSPWDDREEGAFF.

This chain connects TRBV6-1 to TRBJ1-3; 8 bases are a match to TRBD1. The V segment lost 6 bases and the J segment 4 bases; nucleotides outside the gene matches: 5. Germline-derived CDR1 and CDR2 are MNHNS and SASEGT. CDR3 length equals 14 residues. The CDR3 is CASSLTGGGNTIYF. CDR3 sequence (DNA): TGTGCCAGCAGCCTCACAGGGGGAGGAAACACCATATATTTT.